This record covers a single T cell receptor beta chain. This CDR3 contains 12 residues. The V gene lost 3 bases and the J gene lost 7 bases, with 7 bases spanning the gap. Looked up from germline, CDR1 is MDHEN and CDR2 is SYDVKM. The method was immunoSEQ multiplex PCR; TCRdb's version includes in-frame clones alone and lacks a portion of them. The table has several thousand clones, roughly 92% seen once. The sample is drawn from a study of lymphopenia after photon versus proton radiotherapy. The sample consisted of peripheral blood, taken from a patient treated with photon-based radiotherapy. This receptor was identified in a man aged 60-69 years with cholangiocarcinoma. J is TRBJ2-1 and V is TRBV28; D not resolved. CDR3 DNA sequence: TGTGCCAGCAGTTTGATTCGAAATGAGCAGTTCTTC. Its translation is CASSLIRNEQFF.